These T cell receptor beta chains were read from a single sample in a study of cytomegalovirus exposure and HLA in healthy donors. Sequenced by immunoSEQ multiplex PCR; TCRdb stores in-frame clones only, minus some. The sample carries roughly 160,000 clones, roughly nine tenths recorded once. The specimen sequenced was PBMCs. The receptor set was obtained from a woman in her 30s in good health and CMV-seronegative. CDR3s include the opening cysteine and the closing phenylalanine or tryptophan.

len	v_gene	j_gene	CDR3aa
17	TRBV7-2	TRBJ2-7	CASSLNRQRGDSYEQYF
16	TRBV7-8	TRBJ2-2	CASSPPFVGTGGELFF
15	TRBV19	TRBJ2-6	CASRTGTTGANVLTF
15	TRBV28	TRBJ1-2	CASRPTGARNYGYTF
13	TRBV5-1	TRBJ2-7	CASAALAEHEQYF
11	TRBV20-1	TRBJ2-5	CSCDTLETQYF
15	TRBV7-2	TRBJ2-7	CASSLAGTNLYEQYF
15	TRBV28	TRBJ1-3	CASIRTGGPGNTIYF
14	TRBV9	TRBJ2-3	CASSKMGLADTQYF
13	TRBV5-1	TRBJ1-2	CASSLETPHGYTF
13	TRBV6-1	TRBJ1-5	CASSVRLGQPQHF
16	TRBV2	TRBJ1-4	CASSDRLGQGDEKLFF
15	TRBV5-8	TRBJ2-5	CASSFGREQGETQYF
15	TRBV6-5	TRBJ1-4	CAGPDSAQNASLVFF
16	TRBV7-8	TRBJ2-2	CASSPLGLLDTGELFF
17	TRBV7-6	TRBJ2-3	CASSLASGGTSTDTQYF
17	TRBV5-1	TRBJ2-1	CASSLRSGQGPHNEQFF
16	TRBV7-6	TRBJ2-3	CASSLGTSGGADTQYF
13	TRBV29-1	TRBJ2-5	CSVLGWGEETQYF
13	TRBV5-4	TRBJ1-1	CASSPPRATEAFF
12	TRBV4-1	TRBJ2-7	CASSHQSYEQYF
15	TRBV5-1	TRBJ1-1	CASTQLTGGNTEAFF
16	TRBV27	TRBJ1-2	CASSFFGTGGSYGYTF